The clone carrying this T cell receptor beta chain was counted at least ten times. Its matching antigen is unknown. Researchers built TCR beta libraries using quantitative 5'-RACE with molecular barcodes. TCRdb analysed the 5' RACE reads with MiXCR anew, one entry per CDR3 protein. The sample records 350,000 or so distinct CDR3 sequences, around 10% being singletons. The data originate from a study of CD8 T cells in ankylosing spondylitis. Germline values: CDR1 SQVTM, CDR2 ANQGSEA. This CDR3 is built from 15 residues. The V end lost 5 bases, the J end lost 0 bases, and 14 bases lay between the germline ends. Study-level points and caveats: Earlier studies detected some motif variants in reactive arthritis synovial fluid and blood. Ankylosing spondylitis blood seemed to carry a telltale TCR beta motif made of several highly homologous variants. Researchers reportedly found disease-linked clones significantly enriched in matched ankylosing spondylitis synovial fluid.

The sequence came from a female donor with ankylosing spondylitis or in good health (not recorded which). Sequenced: blood, either unsorted or a sorted T cell fraction (not recorded which). The chain has TRBV29-1 and TRBJ1-3; D may be TRBD1 (5 bases). The CDR3, as DNA: TGCAGCGTTAAGAGAGGGGCGGGCTCTGGAAACACCATATATTTT. Amino acid sequence: CSVKRGAGSGNTIYF.